The 7 T cell receptor beta chains in this list originate from one sample, sequenced in a study of T-cell memory formation after mild COVID-19. A single record per CDR3 protein comes from TCRdb applying MiXCR to the 5' RACE reads. The sample has fewer than 700,000 distinct CDR3 sequences; about 22% are singletons. Sample: PBMCs or a T cell subset sorted from them (not recorded which). These receptors were collected from an adult woman who had mild COVID-19 (a few samples of this study predate the infection). Cell type and time point are not known.

The chain couples TRBV7-6 to TRBJ2-1; D is possibly TRBD2 (6 bases). V lost 1 base, J lost 8 bases, and 27 bases lay in between. The CDR3 has 19 amino acids. CDR1 and CDR2 (germline): SGHVS, FNYEAQ. The CDR3 loop is CASSLVPSQGLAEGDEQFF. CDR3 in DNA: TGTGCCAGCAGCTTAGTCCCGAGCCAGGGATTAGCGGAGGGAGATGAGCAGTTCTTC.

J is TRBJ2-1 and V is TRBV20-1; 13 bases fit TRBD2. The germline gives CDR1 DFQATT, CDR2 SNEGSKA (reference sequence). The length of the CDR3 is 12 residues. CDR3 protein: CSGTSGVNEQFF. As DNA, the CDR3 is TGCAGCGGGACTAGCGGGGTCAATGAGCAGTTCTTC.

This chain links TRBV7-2 with TRBJ2-7; the match to TRBD1 covers 7 bases. The CDR3 contains 15 residues. CDR1 is SGHTA, CDR2 FQGNSA, per germline. The junction had 7 bases not matched to a gene; V was cut back by 1 base and J by 4 bases. Written as DNA, the CDR3 is TGTGCCAGCAGCTTAGGGACAGGCCCAGGGTACGAGCAGTACTTC. Its protein is CASSLGTGPGYEQYF.

In this sample, this clonotype turned up many times. This chain joins TRBV18 and TRBJ1-5, with D perhaps TRBD1 (5 bases). The CDR3 has 13 residues. CDR1 is KGHSH and CDR2 is LQKENI in the germline V gene. The V gene lost 4 bases and the J gene lost 5 bases, with 9 bases spanning the gap. The CDR3 reads CASSQGRDQPQHF. In DNA, the CDR3 is TGTGCCAGCTCACAGGGGCGCGATCAGCCCCAGCATTTT.

This clonotype has only a few counts. V is TRBV9 and J is TRBJ2-2; no clear D. The V and J ends lost 0 bases and 7 bases respectively, with 7 bases between them. The CDR3 is 13 amino acids. From germline, CDR1 is SGDLS and CDR2 YYNGEE. The DNA for the CDR3 is TGTGCCAGCAGCGTAGGTGGATACGGGGAGCTGTTTTTT. As protein: CASSVGGYGELFF. The complete variable domain, with remaining parts taken from reference TRBV9 and TRBJ2-2, reads DSGVTQTPKHLITATGQRVTLRCSPRSGDLSVYWYQQSLDQGLQFLIQYYNGEERAKGNILERFSAQQFPDLHSELNLSSLELGDSALYFCASSVGGYGELFFGEGSRLTVL.

V and J are TRBV6-5 and TRBJ2-1, with D perhaps matching TRBD1 (5 bases). V lost 6 bases to trimming and J lost 0 bases, with 15 bases between them. This CDR3 region has 16 residues. Germline CDR1 reads MNHEY; CDR2 reads SVGAGI. The CDR3 is CASRRRQFSSYNEQFF. For the CDR3, the DNA is TGTGCCAGCAGGCGCAGACAGTTTAGCTCCTACAATGAGCAGTTCTTC.

In this sample, this clonotype turned up a few times. The chain uses TRBV29-1 and TRBJ2-7; D uncertain. Looked up from germline, CDR1 is SQVTM and CDR2 is ANQGSEA. CDR3 length: 10 amino acids. The germline V and J ends were trimmed by 4 bases and 4 bases, with 5 bases remaining between them. This CDR3 is CSVVGYEQYF. CDR3 nucleotide sequence: TGCAGCGTTGTGGGGTACGAGCAGTACTTC.